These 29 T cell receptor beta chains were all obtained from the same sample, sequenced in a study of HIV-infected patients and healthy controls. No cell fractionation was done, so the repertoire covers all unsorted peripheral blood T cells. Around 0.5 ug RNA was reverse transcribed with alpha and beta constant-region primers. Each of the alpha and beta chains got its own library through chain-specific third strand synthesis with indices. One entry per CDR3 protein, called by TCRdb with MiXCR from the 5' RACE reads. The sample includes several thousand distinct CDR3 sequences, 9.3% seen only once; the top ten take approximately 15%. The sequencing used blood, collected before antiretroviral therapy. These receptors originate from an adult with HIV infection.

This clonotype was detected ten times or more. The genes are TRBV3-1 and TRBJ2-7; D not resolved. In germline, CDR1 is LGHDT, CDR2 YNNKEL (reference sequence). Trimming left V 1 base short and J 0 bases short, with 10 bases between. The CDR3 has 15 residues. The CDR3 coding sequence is TGTGCCAGCAGCCAAGGTAGGACGAGCTCCTACGAGCAGTACTTC. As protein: CASSQGRTSSYEQYF.

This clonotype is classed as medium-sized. The DNA for the CDR3 is TGTGCCAGCAAGAACAGGGCTAACACTGAAGCTTTCTTT. It specifies CASKNRANTEAFF. The V gene is TRBV2, the J gene TRBJ1-1; perhaps TRBD1 as D (6 bases). Germline V CDR1 and CDR2: SNHLY, FYNNEI. This CDR3 spans 13 amino acids. Trimming pared 7 bases from V and 2 bases from J, leaving 11 bases between.

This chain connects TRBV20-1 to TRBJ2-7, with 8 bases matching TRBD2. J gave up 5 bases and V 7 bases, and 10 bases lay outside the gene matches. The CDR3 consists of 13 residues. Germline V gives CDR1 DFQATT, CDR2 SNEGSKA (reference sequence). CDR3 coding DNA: TGCAGTGTAATCGGGAGGGCATTTAACGAGCAGTACTTC. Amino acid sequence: CSVIGRAFNEQYF.

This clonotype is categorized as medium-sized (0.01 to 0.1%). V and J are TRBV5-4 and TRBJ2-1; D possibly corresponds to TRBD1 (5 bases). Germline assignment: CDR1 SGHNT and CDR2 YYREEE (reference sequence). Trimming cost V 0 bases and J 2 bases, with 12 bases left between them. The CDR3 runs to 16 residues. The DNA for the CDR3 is TGTGCCAGCAGCTTGGAAGGGCAGGGCGCCTACAATGAGCAGTTCTTC. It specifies CASSLEGQGAYNEQFF. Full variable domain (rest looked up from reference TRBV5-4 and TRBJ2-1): ETGVTQSPTHLIKTRGQQVTLRCSSQSGHNTVSWYQQALGQGPQFIFQYYREEENGRGNFPPRFSGLQFPNYSSELNVNALELDDSALYLCASSLEGQGAYNEQFFGPGTRLTVL.

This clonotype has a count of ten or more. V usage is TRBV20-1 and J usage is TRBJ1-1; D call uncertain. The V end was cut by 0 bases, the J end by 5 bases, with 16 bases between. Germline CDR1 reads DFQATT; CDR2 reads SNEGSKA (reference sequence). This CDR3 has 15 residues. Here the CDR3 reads CSARDLGLLRTEAFF. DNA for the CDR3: TGCAGTGCTAGAGATTTAGGACTTTTAAGGACTGAAGCTTTCTTT.

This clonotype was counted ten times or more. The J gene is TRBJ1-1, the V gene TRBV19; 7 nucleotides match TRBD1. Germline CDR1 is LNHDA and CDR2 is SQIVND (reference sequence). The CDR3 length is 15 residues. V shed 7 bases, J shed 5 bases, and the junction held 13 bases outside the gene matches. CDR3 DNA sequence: TGTGCCAGTAACCTCCCTACAGGGGTGGGAACTGAAGCTTTCTTT. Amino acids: CASNLPTGVGTEAFF.

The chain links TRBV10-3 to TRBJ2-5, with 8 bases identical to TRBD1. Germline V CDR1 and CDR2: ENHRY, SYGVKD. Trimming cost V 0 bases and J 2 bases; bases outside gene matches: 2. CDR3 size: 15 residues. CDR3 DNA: TGTGCCATCAGTGAGTCGGGGGACAGGCAAGAGACCCAGTACTTC. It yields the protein CAISESGDRQETQYF.

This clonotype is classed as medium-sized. The CDR3: CASSTRRGVTDTQYF. As DNA, the CDR3 is TGTGCCAGCAGTACACGCCGAGGGGTCACAGATACGCAGTATTTT. The chain carries TRBV28 and TRBJ2-3, with D possibly being TRBD1 or TRBD2 (5 bases each). This CDR3 spans 15 amino acids. Germline loops: CDR1 MDHEN, CDR2 SYDVKM. Trimming cost V 5 bases and J 2 bases, with 14 bases left between them. The complete variable domain, with remaining parts taken from reference TRBV28 and TRBJ2-3, reads DVKVTQSSRYLVKRTGEKVFLECVQDMDHENMFWYRQDPGLGLRLIYFSYDVKMKEKGDIPEGYSVSREKKERFSLILESASTNQTSMYLCASSTRRGVTDTQYFGPGTRLTVL.

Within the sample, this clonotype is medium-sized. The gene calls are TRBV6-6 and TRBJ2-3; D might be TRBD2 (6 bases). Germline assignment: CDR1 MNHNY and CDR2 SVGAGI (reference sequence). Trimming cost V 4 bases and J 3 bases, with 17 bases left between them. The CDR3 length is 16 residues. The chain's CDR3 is CASSSSSGGETDTQYF. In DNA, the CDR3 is TGTGCCAGCAGTTCGTCATCCGGGGGTGAGACAGATACGCAGTATTTT.

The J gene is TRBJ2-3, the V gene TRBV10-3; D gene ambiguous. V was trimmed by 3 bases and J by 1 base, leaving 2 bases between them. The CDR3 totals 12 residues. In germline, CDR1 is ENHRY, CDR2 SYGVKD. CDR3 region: CAISDGTDTQYF. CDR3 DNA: TGTGCCATCAGTGACGGCACAGATACGCAGTATTTT.

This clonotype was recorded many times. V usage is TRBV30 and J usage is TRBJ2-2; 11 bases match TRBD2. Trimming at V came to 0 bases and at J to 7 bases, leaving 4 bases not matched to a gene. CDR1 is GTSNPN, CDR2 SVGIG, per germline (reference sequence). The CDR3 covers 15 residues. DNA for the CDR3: TGTGCCTGGAGTGTATTAGCGGGAGGGTTCGGGGAGCTGTTTTTT. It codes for CAWSVLAGGFGELFF.

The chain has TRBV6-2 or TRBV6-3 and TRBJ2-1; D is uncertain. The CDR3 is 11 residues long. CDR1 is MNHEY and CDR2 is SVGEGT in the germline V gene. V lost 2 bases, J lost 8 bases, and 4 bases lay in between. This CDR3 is CASSYLDEQFF. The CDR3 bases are TGTGCCAGCAGTTACCTGGATGAGCAGTTCTTC.

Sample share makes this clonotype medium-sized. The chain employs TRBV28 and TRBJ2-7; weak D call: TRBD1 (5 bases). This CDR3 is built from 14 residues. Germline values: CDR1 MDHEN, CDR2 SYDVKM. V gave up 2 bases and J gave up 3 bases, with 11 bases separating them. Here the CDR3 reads CASSLEQANYEQYF. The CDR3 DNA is TGTGCCAGCAGTTTAGAACAGGCAAACTACGAGCAGTACTTC.

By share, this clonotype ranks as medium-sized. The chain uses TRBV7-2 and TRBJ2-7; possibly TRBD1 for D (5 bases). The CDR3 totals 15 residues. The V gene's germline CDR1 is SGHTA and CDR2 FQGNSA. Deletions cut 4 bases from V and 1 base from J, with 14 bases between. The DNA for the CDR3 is TGTGCCAGCAGCTCCCACCCGACAGATTCCTACGAGCAGTACTTC. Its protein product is CASSSHPTDSYEQYF.

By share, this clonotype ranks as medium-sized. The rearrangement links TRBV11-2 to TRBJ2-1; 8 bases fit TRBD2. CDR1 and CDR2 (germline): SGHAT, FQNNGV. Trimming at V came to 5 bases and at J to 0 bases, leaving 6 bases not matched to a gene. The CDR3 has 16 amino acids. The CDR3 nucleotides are TGTGCCAGCAGCCTGACTAGCGCTCGCTCCTACAATGAGCAGTTCTTC. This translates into CASSLTSARSYNEQFF.

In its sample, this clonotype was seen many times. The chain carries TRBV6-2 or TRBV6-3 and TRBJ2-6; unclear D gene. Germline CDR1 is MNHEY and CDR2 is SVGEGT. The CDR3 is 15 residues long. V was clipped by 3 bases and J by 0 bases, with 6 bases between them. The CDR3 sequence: CASSYWDSGANVLTF. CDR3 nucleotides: TGTGCCAGCAGTTATTGGGACTCTGGGGCCAACGTCCTGACTTTC.

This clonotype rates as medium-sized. The CDR3 region has the DNA TGTGCCAGCACCAGGAGGGGTTTTCTCACAGATACGCAGTATTTT. Its protein product is CASTRRGFLTDTQYF. The chain carries TRBV12-3 or TRBV12-4 and TRBJ2-3, with D possibly being TRBD2 (6 bases). The CDR3 extends over 15 amino acids. The V end was cut by 7 bases, the J end by 2 bases, with 16 bases between.

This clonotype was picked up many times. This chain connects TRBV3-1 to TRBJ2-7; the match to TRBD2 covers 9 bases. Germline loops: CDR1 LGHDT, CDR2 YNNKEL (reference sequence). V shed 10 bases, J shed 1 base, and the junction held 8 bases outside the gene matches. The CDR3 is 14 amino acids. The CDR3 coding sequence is TGTGCCACACGTACTAGCGGGCATTCCTACGAGCAGTACTTC. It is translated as CATRTSGHSYEQYF.

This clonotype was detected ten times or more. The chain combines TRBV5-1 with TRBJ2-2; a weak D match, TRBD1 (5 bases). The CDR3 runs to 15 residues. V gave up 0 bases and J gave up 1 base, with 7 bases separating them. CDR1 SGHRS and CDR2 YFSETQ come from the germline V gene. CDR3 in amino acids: CASSLEGQNTGELFF. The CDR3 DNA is TGCGCCAGCAGCTTGGAGGGGCAGAACACCGGGGAGCTGTTTTTT.

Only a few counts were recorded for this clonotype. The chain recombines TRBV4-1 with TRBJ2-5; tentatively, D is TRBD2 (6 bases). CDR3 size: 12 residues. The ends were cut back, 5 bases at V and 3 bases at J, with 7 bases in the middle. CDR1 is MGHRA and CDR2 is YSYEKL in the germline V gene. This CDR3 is CASSWEEETQYF. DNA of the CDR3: TGCGCCAGCAGCTGGGAGGAAGAGACCCAGTACTTC.

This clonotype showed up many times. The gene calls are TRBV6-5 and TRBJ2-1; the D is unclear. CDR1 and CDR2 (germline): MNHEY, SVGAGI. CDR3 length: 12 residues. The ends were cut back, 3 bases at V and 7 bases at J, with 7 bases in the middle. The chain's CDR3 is CASSYGVNEQFF. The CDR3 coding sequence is TGTGCCAGCAGTTATGGGGTAAATGAGCAGTTCTTC.

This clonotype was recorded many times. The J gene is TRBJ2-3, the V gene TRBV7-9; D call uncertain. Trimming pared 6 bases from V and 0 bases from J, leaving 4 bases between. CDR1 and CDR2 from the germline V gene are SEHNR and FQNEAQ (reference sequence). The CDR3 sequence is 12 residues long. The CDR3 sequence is CASRYSTDTQYF. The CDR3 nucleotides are TGTGCCAGCAGATATAGCACAGATACGCAGTATTTT.

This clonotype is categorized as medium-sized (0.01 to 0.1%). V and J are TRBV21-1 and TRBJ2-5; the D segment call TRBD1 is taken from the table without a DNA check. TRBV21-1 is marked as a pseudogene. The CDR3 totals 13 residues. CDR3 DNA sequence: TGTGCCAGCAGCAAACGCGAGGGGGAGACCCAGTACTTC. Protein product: CASSKREGETQYF.

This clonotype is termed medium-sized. This CDR3 reads CASSQFRLNTEAFF. CDR3 nucleotide sequence: TGTGCCAGCAGCCAGTTCAGACTTAACACTGAAGCTTTCTTT. The chain links TRBV3-1 to TRBJ1-1; D call uncertain. CDR1 is LGHDT, CDR2 YNNKEL, per germline (reference sequence). V was trimmed by 3 bases and J by 2 bases, leaving 10 bases between them. CDR3 length equals 14 residues.

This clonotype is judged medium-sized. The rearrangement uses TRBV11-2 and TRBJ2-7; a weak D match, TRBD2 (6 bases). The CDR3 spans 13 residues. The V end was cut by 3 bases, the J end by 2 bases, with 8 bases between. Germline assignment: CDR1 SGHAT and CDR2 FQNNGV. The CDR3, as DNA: TGTGCCAGCAGCTTGAGGGAGGCCTACGAGCAGTACTTC. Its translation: CASSLREAYEQYF.

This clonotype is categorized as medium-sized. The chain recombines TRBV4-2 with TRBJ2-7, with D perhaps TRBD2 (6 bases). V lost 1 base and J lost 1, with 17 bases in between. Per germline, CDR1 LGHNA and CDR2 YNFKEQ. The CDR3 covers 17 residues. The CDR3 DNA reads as TGTGCCAGCAGCCAAGTAGGGTCGGCGGGGTATTCCTACGAGCAGTACTTC. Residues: CASSQVGSAGYSYEQYF.

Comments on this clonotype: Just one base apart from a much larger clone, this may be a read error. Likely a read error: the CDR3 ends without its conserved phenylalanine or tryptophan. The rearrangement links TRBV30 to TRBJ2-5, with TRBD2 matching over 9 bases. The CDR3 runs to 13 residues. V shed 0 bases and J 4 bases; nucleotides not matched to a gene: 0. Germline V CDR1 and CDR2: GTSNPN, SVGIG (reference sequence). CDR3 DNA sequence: TGTGCCTGGAGTGTAGCGGGAGGAGAGACCCAGTACTAC. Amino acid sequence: CAWSVAGGETQYY.

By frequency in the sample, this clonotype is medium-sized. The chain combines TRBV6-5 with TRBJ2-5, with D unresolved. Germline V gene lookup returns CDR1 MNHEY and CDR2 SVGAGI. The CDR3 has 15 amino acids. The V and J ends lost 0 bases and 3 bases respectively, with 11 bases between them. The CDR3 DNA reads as TGTGCCAGCAGTTACTCTCCTATATGGGAAGAGACCCAGTACTTC. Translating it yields CASSYSPIWEETQYF.

The CDR3 DNA reads TGTGCCAGTAGTCCCATCGGGACAGGTCCGTACGAGCAGTACTTC. Its protein product is CASSPIGTGPYEQYF. J is TRBJ2-7 and V is TRBV19; 8 nucleotides line up with TRBD1. Per germline, CDR1 LNHDA and CDR2 SQIVND (reference sequence). The ends lost 5 bases at V and 4 bases at J; junction bases unmatched: 10. This CDR3 has 15 residues.